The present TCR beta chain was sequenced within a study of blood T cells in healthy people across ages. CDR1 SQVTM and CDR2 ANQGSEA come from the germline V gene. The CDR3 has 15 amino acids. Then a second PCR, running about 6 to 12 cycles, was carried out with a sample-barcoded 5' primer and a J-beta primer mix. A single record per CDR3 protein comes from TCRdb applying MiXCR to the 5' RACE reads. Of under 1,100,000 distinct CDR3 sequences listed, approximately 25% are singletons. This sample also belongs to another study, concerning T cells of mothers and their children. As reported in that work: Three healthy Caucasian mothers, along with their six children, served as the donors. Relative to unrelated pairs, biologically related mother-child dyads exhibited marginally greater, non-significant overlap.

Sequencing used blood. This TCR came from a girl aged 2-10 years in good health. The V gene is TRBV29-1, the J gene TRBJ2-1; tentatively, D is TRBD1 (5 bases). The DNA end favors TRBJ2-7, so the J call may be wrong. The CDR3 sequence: CSVEKRSTGTYEQYF. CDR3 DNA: TGCAGCGTTGAAAAGAGGTCCACAGGCACTTACGAGCAGTACTTC.